The rows below give T cell receptor beta chains drawn from one sample of a study of cytomegalovirus exposure and HLA in healthy donors. Clones were sequenced by immunoSEQ multiplex PCR, and TCRdb holds only the in-frame ones, with some missing. The data hold 95,000 to 150,000 clones, with 80% observed a single time. The sample comprised PBMCs. These receptors originate from a young man in good health and CMV-seronegative. Each CDR3 is given with its conserved first and last residue. Each record gives: J gene, clone size, D gene, V gene, CDR3 protein, CDR3 DNA. D genes are given only for firm matches. Clone size is given for some rows only: seen once, a few or many times, or a class if the clone is expanded.

TRBJ1-1	NA	NA	TRBV29-1	CSVHGQTNTEAFF	TGCAGCGTTCACGGACAGACGAACACTGAAGCTTTCTTT
TRBJ1-6	NA	TRBD1	TRBV27	CASSGGTANSPLHF	TGTGCCAGCAGTGGGGGGACAGCCAATTCACCCCTCCACTTT
TRBJ1-1	NA	NA	TRBV7-9	CASSPSGGNGAFF	TGTGCCAGCAGCCCCTCGGGAGGGAATGGAGCTTTCTTT
TRBJ2-7	NA	NA	TRBV2	CASSRAGRSYEQYF	TGTGCCAGCAGTAGGGCAGGGAGGTCCTACGAGCAGTACTTC
TRBJ1-1	NA	TRBD1	TRBV7-2	CASSYRGNTEAFF	TGTGCCAGCAGCTACAGGGGGAACACTGAAGCTTTCTTT
TRBJ1-6	NA	NA	TRBV19	CASRGSGNSPLHF	TGTGCCAGTAGGGGCAGTGGCAATTCACCCCTCCACTTT
TRBJ2-7	NA	NA	TRBV7-2	CASSNFGQRYEQYF	TGTGCCAGCAGCAATTTTGGACAGAGGTACGAGCAGTACTTC
TRBJ2-3	NA	TRBD2	TRBV9	CASSVEDSGGARDTQYF	TGTGCCAGCAGCGTAGAAGATAGCGGGGGAGCTCGGGATACGCAGTATTTT
TRBJ2-7	NA	TRBD1	TRBV27	CASRSPITGGARAYEQYF	TGTGCCAGCAGATCCCCCATCACAGGGGGCGCGAGGGCCTACGAGCAGTACTTC
TRBJ1-6	NA	NA	TRBV5-5	CASSLQTQALNSPLHF	TGTGCCAGCAGCTTGCAAACACAGGCCTTAAATTCACCCCTCCACTTT
TRBJ1-1	NA	TRBD1	TRBV13	CASSLSYGTEDTEAFF	TGTGCCAGCAGCTTATCGTATGGGACAGAGGACACTGAAGCTTTCTTT
TRBJ1-4	NA	NA	TRBV6-5	CASSYSTASNEKLFF	TGTGCCAGCAGTTACTCCACAGCTTCTAATGAAAAACTGTTTTTT
TRBJ1-2	NA	NA	TRBV5-1	CASSLALTVNYGYTF	TGCGCCAGCAGCTTGGCGCTAACAGTAAACTATGGCTACACCTTC
TRBJ2-3	few	TRBD2	TRBV2	CASRGLAGARTDTQYF	TGTGCCAGCAGGGGACTAGCGGGGGCCAGGACAGATACGCAGTATTTT
TRBJ2-6	NA	NA	TRBV11-3	CASSKGVGGGSGANVLTF	TGTGCCAGCAGCAAGGGGGTCGGTGGGGGCTCTGGGGCCAACGTCCTGACTTTC
TRBJ2-1	NA	NA	TRBV11-2	CASSLYSLDDRQFF	TGTGCCAGCAGCTTATACTCCCTTGATGACAGGCAGTTCTTC
TRBJ2-3	once	NA	TRBV19	CASRRVGTDTQYF	TGTGCCAGCCGCCGCGTCGGCACAGATACGCAGTATTTT
TRBJ2-1	NA	NA	TRBV9	CASSVNIGGRYNEQFF	TGTGCCAGCAGCGTAAATATAGGGGGTAGGTACAATGAGCAGTTCTTC
TRBJ1-2	NA	NA	TRBV2	CASVAWQGNYGYTF	TGTGCCAGCGTGGCGTGGCAGGGTAACTATGGCTACACCTTC
TRBJ2-5	NA	NA	TRBV7-7	CASSLMADRQETQYF	TGTGCCAGCAGCTTAATGGCGGACAGACAAGAGACCCAGTACTTC
TRBJ2-1	NA	NA	TRBV25-1	CASSEVLGGKEQFF	TGTGCCAGCAGTGAAGTGTTAGGGGGTAAGGAGCAGTTCTTC
TRBJ1-5	NA	TRBD1	TRBV15	CATSGMDRDSNQPQHF	TGTGCCACCAGCGGGATGGACAGGGATAGCAATCAGCCCCAGCATTTT
TRBJ1-2	NA	NA	TRBV7-9	CASSREGGYTF	TGTGCCAGCAGCCGGGAGGGTGGCTACACCTTC
TRBJ2-2	NA	NA	TRBV27	CASSRQGWNTGELFF	TGTGCCAGCAGTCGGCAGGGTTGGAACACCGGGGAGCTGTTTTTT
TRBJ2-3	few	NA	TRBV28	CASSVGSGTTLYF	NA
TRBJ2-1	NA	NA	TRBV28	CASISQVYRSYNEQFF	TGTGCCAGCATTTCCCAGGTTTACCGCTCCTACAATGAGCAGTTCTTC
TRBJ1-5	NA	TRBD1	TRBV19	CASSRPQGAGQPQHF	TGTGCCAGTAGTCGCCCCCAGGGGGCAGGACAGCCCCAGCATTTT
TRBJ2-7	NA	TRBD1	TRBV2	CASSRDSAYEQYF	TGTGCCAGCAGCCGGGACAGCGCCTACGAGCAGTACTTC
TRBJ2-3	NA	TRBD1	TRBV19	CASRLTGGTDTQYF	TGTGCCAGTAGGCTAACAGGGGGAACAGATACGCAGTATTTT
TRBJ1-2	NA	TRBD1	TRBV28	CASSLGQGLGYTF	TGTGCCAGCAGCCTCGGACAGGGTCTTGGCTACACCTTC
TRBJ1-1	NA	NA	TRBV2	CASPKTGATPLNTEAFF	TGTGCCAGCCCAAAGACAGGAGCTACTCCCCTGAACACTGAAGCTTTCTTT
TRBJ2-7	NA	NA	TRBV7-2	CASSITYEQYF	TGTGCCAGCAGCATTACCTACGAGCAGTACTTC
TRBJ1-1	once	NA	TRBV7-2	CASSFEPGNTEAFF	TGTGCCAGCAGCTTTGAGCCGGGGAACACTGAAGCTTTCTTT
TRBJ2-7	NA	TRBD1	TRBV2	CASSPARDRGRYEQYF	TGTGCCAGCAGCCCCGCCCGGGACAGGGGGCGGTACGAGCAGTACTTC
TRBJ2-1	NA	TRBD2	TRBV4-3	CASSQVGGGPYNEQFF	TGCGCCAGCAGCCAAGTCGGGGGGGGGCCCTACAATGAGCAGTTCTTC
TRBJ2-5	NA	TRBD1	TRBV5-1	CASRRGQGAEVQYF	TGCGCCAGTCGGAGGGGACAGGGGGCGGAGGTGCAGTACTTC
TRBJ2-2	NA	TRBD2	TRBV10-3	CAIGLADNTGELFF	TGTGCCATCGGACTAGCCGACAACACCGGGGAGCTGTTTTTT
TRBJ1-5	once	NA	TRBV28	CASSFGGALVPSNQPQHF	TGTGCCAGCAGTTTCGGGGGGGCCTTGGTCCCTAGCAATCAGCCCCAGCATTTT
TRBJ1-5	NA	TRBD1	TRBV10-2	CASRVGGNQSQHF	TGCGCCAGCCGAGTAGGGGGCAATCAGTCCCAGCATTTT
TRBJ1-6	NA	NA	TRBV5-6	CASSHLWEGLNSPLHF	TGTGCCAGCAGCCACCTTTGGGAGGGGCTTAATTCACCCCTCCACTTT
TRBJ2-7	NA	TRBD1	TRBV6-5	CASRPTGVSYEQYF	TGTGCCAGCAGACCTACAGGGGTCTCCTACGAGCAGTACTTC
TRBJ2-7	NA	TRBD2	TRBV4-3	CASSHITLGGMDYEQYF	TGCGCCAGCAGCCATATCACCCTGGGGGGGATGGACTACGAGCAGTACTTC
TRBJ1-4	NA	TRBD1	TRBV7-2	CASSSGQGAGWGNEKLFF	TGTGCCAGCAGCTCGGGACAGGGTGCCGGTTGGGGTAATGAAAAACTGTTTTTT
TRBJ1-2	NA	TRBD1	TRBV30	CAWTTGSNYGYTF	TGTGCCTGGACGACAGGGTCCAACTATGGCTACACCTTC
TRBJ2-4	NA	TRBD2	TRBV5-1	CASSPEGGGGAVTKNIQYF	TGCGCCAGCAGCCCCGAGGGTGGCGGGGGGGCCGTGACCAAAAACATTCAGTACTTC
TRBJ2-3	NA	TRBD1	TRBV7-2	CASSKGTGWADTQYF	TGTGCCAGCAGCAAAGGGACAGGGTGGGCAGATACGCAGTATTTT
TRBJ2-3	few	TRBD2	TRBV7-2	CASSYRLAGWDTQYF	TGTGCCAGCAGCTACCGACTAGCGGGATGGGATACGCAGTATTTT
TRBJ2-1	NA	NA	TRBV9	CASSSQGSEQFF	TGTGCCAGCAGCTCCCAGGGAAGTGAGCAGTTCTTC
TRBJ2-3	NA	TRBD2	TRBV7-2	CASSPPSGGFTQYF	TGTGCCAGCAGCCCCCCTAGCGGGGGGTTTACGCAGTATTTT
TRBJ2-3	NA	NA	TRBV27	CASSLSGVSTDTQYF	TGTGCCAGCAGTTTGTCCGGGGTAAGCACAGATACGCAGTATTTT
TRBJ2-5	few	NA	TRBV11-2	CASSLETVYQETQYF	TGTGCCAGCAGCTTAGAAACAGTTTACCAAGAGACCCAGTACTTC
TRBJ2-3	NA	TRBD2	TRBV7-9	CASSLGPQGGDTQYF	TGTGCCAGCAGCTTAGGCCCCCAGGGAGGGGATACGCAGTATTTT
TRBJ1-6	NA	TRBD1	TRBV19	CASWTGGVSPLHF	TGTGCCAGTTGGACAGGGGGCGTCTCACCCCTCCACTTT
TRBJ2-2	NA	TRBD1	TRBV7-8	CASSLRTGYTGELFF	TGTGCCAGCAGCTTGAGGACAGGGTACACCGGGGAGCTGTTTTTT